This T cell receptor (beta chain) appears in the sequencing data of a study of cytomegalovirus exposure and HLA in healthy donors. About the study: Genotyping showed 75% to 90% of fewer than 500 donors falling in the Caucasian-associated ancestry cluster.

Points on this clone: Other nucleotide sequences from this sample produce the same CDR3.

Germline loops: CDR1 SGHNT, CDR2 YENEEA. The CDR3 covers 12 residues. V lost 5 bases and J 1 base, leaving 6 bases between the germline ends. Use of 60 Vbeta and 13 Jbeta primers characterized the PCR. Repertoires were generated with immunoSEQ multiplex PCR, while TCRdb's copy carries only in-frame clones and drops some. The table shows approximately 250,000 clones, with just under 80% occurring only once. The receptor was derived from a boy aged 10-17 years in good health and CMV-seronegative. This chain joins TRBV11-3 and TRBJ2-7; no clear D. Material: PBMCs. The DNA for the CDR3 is TGTGCCAGCAGCCGCACATCCTACGAGCAGTACTTC. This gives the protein CASSRTSYEQYF. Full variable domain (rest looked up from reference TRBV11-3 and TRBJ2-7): EAGVVQSPRYKIIEKKQPVAFWCNPISGHNTLYWYLQNLGQGPELLIRYENEEAVDDSQLPKDRFSAERLKGVDSTLKIQPAELGDSAVYLCASSRTSYEQYFGPGTRLTVT.